This entry concerns a single TCR beta chain. Its target is unknown. V lost 6 bases and J lost 2, with 12 bases in between. Germline lookup yields CDR1 MNHEY and CDR2 SVGAGI. The CDR3 totals 14 residues. The table came from immunoSEQ multiplex PCR; TCRdb's copy has only in-frame clones and leaves some out. The sample consists of 2 million to 3 million clones, over 85% of them appearing once. The data were obtained in a study of shared clonotypes between healthy human individuals. Study results and caveats: The low donor count limited represented genetic and exposure-history diversity.

The TCR comes from a man aged 18 to 35 in good health. Some clones in this sample may be carry-over from other donors' samples. Material for sequencing was naive CD4+ T cells from PBMCs. Subset of the sample: CD45RA+ positively selected. The chain combines TRBV6-5 with TRBJ2-3; D perhaps matches TRBD2 (5 bases). In nucleotides, the CDR3 is TGTGCCAGCAGATCTCCCGGGAACACAGATACGCAGTATTTT. It is translated as CASRSPGNTDTQYF.